One and the same sample provided the 30 T cell receptor beta chains below, sequenced in a study of T-cell memory formation after mild COVID-19 (dated by TCRdb to 2020 to 2023). The protocol used for the library was 5' RACE. Instrument used: Illumina NovaSeq 6000. TCRdb passed the public sequencing reads through fastp at Q25 and MiXCR, retaining productive beta sequences. Rows with a matching CDR3 protein are joined into one entry that keeps the most common DNA and genes. This sample has about 340,000 distinct CDR3 sequences in its table, and under 25% of those were observed once. The top ten clones comprise about 12% of the sample. The source material was PBMCs or a T cell subset sorted from them (not recorded which). The origin of the receptors is an adult woman who had mild COVID-19 (a few samples of this study predate the infection). The sample titles of this study are shuffled in the database, so cell type and time point are left out; the donor was told from shared clones.

The table lists this clonotype with a few counts. This rearrangement joins TRBV19 to TRBJ1-4; D is uncertain. The CDR3 is 14 residues long. V dropped 4 bases and J dropped 0 bases, with 6 bases sitting between them. CDR1 is LNHDA, CDR2 SQIVND, per germline (reference sequence). The DNA of the CDR3 is TGTGCCAGTAGTAAGGGTCCAACTAATGAAAAACTGTTTTTT. This codes for CASSKGPTNEKLFF.

This clonotype was detected only a few times. J is TRBJ2-3 and V is TRBV29-1; no clear D gene. The CDR3 has 12 residues. CDR1 is SQVTM, CDR2 ANQGSEA, per germline. V lost 7 bases, J lost 1 base, and 9 bases lay in between. This CDR3 reads CSAIKGTDTQYF. The CDR3 DNA reads TGCAGCGCAATCAAGGGCACAGATACGCAGTATTTT.

This sequence joins TRBV7-2 and TRBJ2-3, with 10 bases matching TRBD2. Germline CDR1 and CDR2: SGHTA and FQGNSA. The CDR3 totals 17 residues. The ends lost 5 bases at V and 4 bases at J; junction bases unmatched: 12. The CDR3 bases are TGTGCCAGCAGCCCCCGGGGAGAGCGGGGGGGCGCAGATACGCAGTATTTT. It codes for CASSPRGERGGADTQYF.

This clonotype was detected only a few times. V is TRBV5-5 and J is TRBJ2-5; possibly TRBD2 for D (5 bases). There are 13 residues in the CDR3. The V end lost 3 bases, the J end lost 2 bases, and 8 bases lay between the germline ends. Germline V lookup: CDR1 SGHKS, CDR2 YYEKEE (reference sequence). The CDR3 coding sequence is TGTGCCAGCAGCTGGGGAGTGCAAGAGACCCAGTACTTC. This encodes CASSWGVQETQYF. Drawing the rest from reference TRBV5-5 and TRBJ2-5, the complete variable domain is DAGVTQSPTHLIKTRGQQVTLRCSPISGHKSVSWYQQVLGQGPQFIFQYYEKEERGRGNFPDRFSARQFPNYSSELNVNALLLGDSALYLCASSWGVQETQYFGPGTRLLVL.

This clonotype was detected once. The chain combines TRBV9 with TRBJ2-7; no clear D gene. Germline V gene lookup returns CDR1 SGDLS and CDR2 YYNGEE. The CDR3 runs to 13 residues. Trimming shortened V by 4 bases and J by 2 bases, and 10 bases separated the two germline ends. The CDR3 sequence is CASSPTSAYEQYF. The CDR3 bases are TGTGCCAGCAGCCCGACAAGCGCCTACGAGCAGTACTTC.

Many counts were recorded for this clonotype. The chain is built from TRBV5-1 and TRBJ2-7, with D perhaps TRBD1 or TRBD2 (5 bases each). The CDR3 loop spans 14 amino acids. CDR1 is SGHRS, CDR2 YFSETQ, per germline. The V end lost 2 bases, the J end lost 3 bases, and 12 bases lay between the germline ends. CDR3 in amino acids: CASSFFQGVYEQYF. The CDR3 DNA reads as TGCGCCAGCAGCTTTTTTCAGGGAGTCTACGAGCAGTACTTC.

This chain links TRBV7-2 with TRBJ1-1; 11 bases fit TRBD1. The germline CDR1 and CDR2 sequences are SGHTA and FQGNSA. Trimming removed 5 bases from V and 3 bases from J; junction bases left unmatched: 5. This CDR3 contains 15 residues. Here the CDR3 reads CASSRGQGGDTEAFF. CDR3 sequence (DNA): TGTGCCAGCAGCCGGGGACAGGGGGGTGACACTGAAGCTTTCTTT.

This clonotype was found once. This chain uses TRBV20-1 with TRBJ1-6; D might be TRBD1 (5 bases). Germline V gene lookup returns CDR1 DFQATT and CDR2 SNEGSKA (reference sequence). The CDR3 runs to 16 residues. Trimming took 3 bases from V and 7 from J, leaving 19 bases between them. CDR3 in amino acids: CSARKQGGKGNSPLHF. The CDR3 DNA sequence: TGCAGTGCTAGGAAGCAAGGCGGGAAGGGGAATTCACCCCTCCACTTT.

The chain combines TRBV4-1 with TRBJ2-5; TRBD2 aligns across 9 bases. V gave up 1 base and J gave up 2 bases; unmatched junction bases: 2. CDR3 length: 15 amino acids. Germline CDR1 is MGHRA and CDR2 is YSYEKL. The CDR3 DNA is TGCGCCAGCAGCCAAGTCCTAGCGGGGCAAGAGACCCAGTACTTC. It yields the protein CASSQVLAGQETQYF.

This clonotype was seen more than once but under ten times. The chain employs TRBV12-3 or TRBV12-4 and TRBJ1-1, with unresolved D. Deletions cut 3 bases from V and 8 bases from J, with 10 bases between. The CDR3 is made up of 12 amino acids. CDR3 DNA sequence: TGTGCCAGCAGTTTCCGACCCCTAGAAGCTTTCTTT. This gives the protein CASSFRPLEAFF.

This clonotype occurred a few times. The gene calls are TRBV6-6 and TRBJ2-1; TRBD2 is a possible D gene (7 bases). The CDR3 runs 15 residues. Germline CDR1 is MNHNY and CDR2 is SVGAGI (reference sequence). The V gene lost 6 bases and the J gene lost 3 bases, with 15 bases spanning the gap. The CDR3 nucleotides read TGTGCCAGCAGGCCACGCGGGGGCGACTACAATGAGCAGTTCTTC. Amino acids: CASRPRGGDYNEQFF.

CDR3 nucleotides: TGTGCCAGCAGTCGGACAGGGAGGTCAAAACTGTTTTTT. Translating gives CASSRTGRSKLFF. The chain recombines TRBV6-5 with TRBJ1-4; TRBD1 matches 8 bases. The V gene's germline CDR1 is MNHEY and CDR2 SVGAGI. This CDR3 spans 13 amino acids. V lost 5 bases, J lost 10 bases, and 6 bases stayed unmatched.

The V gene is TRBV14, the J gene TRBJ2-2; unclear D gene. Germline V lookup: CDR1 SGHDN, CDR2 FVKESK. With 3 bases removed from V and 3 bases from J, the gap between germline ends came to 5 bases. The CDR3 has 13 residues. This CDR3 is CASSQGYTGELFF. For the CDR3, the DNA is TGTGCCAGCAGCCAGGGATACACCGGGGAGCTGTTTTTT.

In this sample, this clonotype turned up a few times. This chain connects TRBV10-3 to TRBJ1-5, with a weak D call TRBD1 (6 bases). Germline-derived CDR1 and CDR2 are ENHRY and SYGVKD. CDR3 size: 16 residues. Trimming took 0 bases from V and 7 from J, leaving 16 bases between them. CDR3 in DNA: TGTGCCATCAGTGAGTCTGGGGTGGTACAGGGACAGCCCCAGCATTTT. Translated: CAISESGVVQGQPQHF.

This clonotype has only a few counts. J is TRBJ1-1 and V is TRBV29-1, with a weak D call TRBD1 (5 bases). The CDR3 covers 14 residues. Trimming cost V 6 bases and J 5 bases, with 19 bases left between them. Germline V gives CDR1 SQVTM, CDR2 ANQGSEA. The CDR3 DNA follows: TGCAGCGTGGGAAAAACAGGATTACCTACTGAAGCTTTCTTT. It codes for CSVGKTGLPTEAFF.

This clonotype was counted ten times or more. The chain employs TRBV9 and TRBJ2-7; perhaps D is TRBD1 or TRBD2 (5 bases each). The CDR3 length is 15 residues. The germline V gene encodes CDR1 SGDLS and CDR2 YYNGEE. Trimming took off 4 bases at V and 0 bases at J, with 14 bases between the two ends. The CDR3: CASSPRRDGSYEQYF. The DNA of the CDR3 is TGTGCCAGCAGCCCAAGACGGGACGGCTCCTACGAGCAGTACTTC.

This clonotype was detected many times. This chain links TRBV6-1 with TRBJ1-5; no clear D gene. Germline CDR1 MNHNS, CDR2 SASEGT. Between the trimmed V and J ends, which lost 5 bases and 6 bases, there was a span of 17 bases. The CDR3 sequence is 15 residues long. CDR3 coding DNA: TGTGCCAGCAGTAATCGGAGGGCAACGGGTCAGCCCCAGCATTTT. Amino acids: CASSNRRATGQPQHF.

This clonotype was recorded a few times. J is TRBJ1-5 and V is TRBV6-5, with 10 bases matching TRBD1. The junction had 4 bases not matched to a gene; V was cut back by 6 bases and J by 2 bases. CDR1 and CDR2 from the germline V gene are MNHEY and SVGAGI. CDR3 size: 15 residues. CDR3 region: CASRKTGGGNQPQHF. The CDR3, as DNA: TGTGCCAGCAGAAAGACAGGGGGCGGCAATCAGCCCCAGCATTTT.

This clonotype occurred a few times. The chain links TRBV7-9 to TRBJ2-3; 13 positions match TRBD2. The CDR3 spans 13 residues. V shed 8 bases and J 4 bases; nucleotides not matched to a gene: 0. In germline, CDR1 is SEHNR, CDR2 FQNEAQ (reference sequence). In DNA, the CDR3 is TGTGCCAGCGGACTAGCGGGAGCAGATACGCAGTATTTT. This sequence encodes CASGLAGADTQYF.

In this sample, this clonotype turned up a few times. The chain employs TRBV4-2 and TRBJ2-1; 9 bases line up with TRBD2. V lost 0 bases and J lost 0; bases outside the gene matches: 6. The CDR3 spans 18 residues. Germline CDR1 is LGHNA and CDR2 is YNFKEQ. The CDR3 bases are TGTGCCAGCAGCCAAGATGGGGGCGGGAGGGCCTCCTACAATGAGCAGTTCTTC. Protein product: CASSQDGGGRASYNEQFF.

The chain carries TRBV7-7 and TRBJ2-7; D unclear. Germline V lookup: CDR1 SSHAT, CDR2 FNYEAQ (reference sequence). Between the trimmed V and J ends, which lost 1 base and 0 bases, there was a span of 7 bases. The length of the CDR3 is 14 residues. The CDR3 here is CASSLDQYSYEQYF. CDR3 in DNA: TGTGCCAGCAGCTTAGATCAGTACTCCTACGAGCAGTACTTC.

This chain connects TRBV2 to TRBJ1-4; D might be TRBD1 (6 bases). The germline gives CDR1 SNHLY, CDR2 FYNNEI. The CDR3 is 14 residues long. Trimming removed 4 bases at V and 3 bases at J, with 9 bases between. CDR3 sequence (DNA): TGTGCCAGCAGTGTACAGGGACCTAATGAAAAACTGTTTTTT. Translation gives CASSVQGPNEKLFF.

The chain recombines TRBV5-3 with TRBJ1-5; a possible D gene is TRBD1 (6 bases). TRBV5-3 is noted as an ORF with a role that remains uncertain. The CDR3 is 18 amino acids. The V gene lost 0 bases and the J gene lost 2 bases, with 18 bases spanning the gap. CDR3 sequence (DNA): TGTGCCAGAAGCTTGGCATCTCTCAACAGGGATTGCAATCAGCCCCAGCATTTT. Its protein is CARSLASLNRDCNQPQHF.

This clonotype was seen only a few times. The chain combines TRBV29-1 with TRBJ2-7; a weak D match, TRBD2 (6 bases). With 2 bases removed from V and 4 bases from J, the gap between germline ends came to 15 bases. This CDR3 is 14 amino acids long. In germline, CDR1 is SQVTM, CDR2 ANQGSEA. For the CDR3, the DNA is TGCAGCGTTGAATTGTTAGCGGAGACATACGAGCAGTACTTC. This translates into CSVELLAETYEQYF.

The DNA of the CDR3 is TGTGCCAGCAGCCTCCGACTAGCGTTTAGTCACGAGCAGTACTTC. It encodes CASSLRLAFSHEQYF. The chain has TRBV7-2 and TRBJ2-7, with 8 positions matching TRBD2. The germline V gene encodes CDR1 SGHTA and CDR2 FQGNSA. The junction had 11 bases not matched to a gene; V was cut back by 5 bases and J by 5 bases. The CDR3 is 15 amino acids. Supplemented by reference TRBV7-2 and TRBJ2-7, the full variable domain reads GAGVSQSPSNKVTEKGKDVELRCDPISGHTALYWYRQSLGQGLEFLIYFQGNSAPDKSGLPSDRFSAERTGGSVSTLTIQRTQQEDSAVYLCASSLRLAFSHEQYFGPGTRLTVT.

The rearrangement uses TRBV20-1 and TRBJ2-5; 15 nucleotides line up with TRBD2. CDR3 length: 15 residues. CDR1 is DFQATT and CDR2 is SNEGSKA in the germline V gene (reference sequence). The V gene end was trimmed by 5 bases and the J gene end by 7 bases; junction bases not matched to a gene: 8. The CDR3 sequence: CSAGTSGGPEGTQYF. The CDR3, as DNA: TGCAGTGCTGGGACTAGCGGGGGGCCTGAGGGGACCCAGTACTTC.

The chain joins TRBV12-3 or TRBV12-4 to TRBJ1-1; D gene uncertain. The CDR3 covers 14 residues. V was shortened by 3 bases and J by 0 bases, with 8 bases between the two germline ends. CDR3 nucleotides: TGTGCCAGCAGTTTGAGGGCTATGAACACTGAAGCTTTCTTT. It specifies CASSLRAMNTEAFF.

The V call is TRBV9, the J call TRBJ2-1; D not certain. V shed 2 bases and J shed 9 bases, with 12 bases lying between them. Germline V gives CDR1 SGDLS, CDR2 YYNGEE. The CDR3 runs to 13 residues. CDR3 loop: CASSVRTVSEQFF. The CDR3 bases are TGTGCCAGCAGCGTCAGGACCGTGAGTGAGCAGTTCTTC. The variable domain in full, with the rest retrieved from reference TRBV9 and TRBJ2-1, is DSGVTQTPKHLITATGQRVTLRCSPRSGDLSVYWYQQSLDQGLQFLIQYYNGEERAKGNILERFSAQQFPDLHSELNLSSLELGDSALYFCASSVRTVSEQFFGPGTRLTVL.

The chain has TRBV5-1 and TRBJ2-7, with TRBD1 matching 7 bases. The CDR3 consists of 13 residues. CDR1 and CDR2 from the germline V gene are SGHRS and YFSETQ. Unmatched junction bases numbered 4, after V lost 1 base and J lost 6 bases. For the CDR3, the DNA is TGCGCCAGCAGCTTGCCGACAGGGTTCGAGCAGTACTTC. This translates into CASSLPTGFEQYF.

This clonotype was seen only a few times. The chain links TRBV6-5 to TRBJ2-6, with TRBD1 as a possible D gene (6 bases). Trimming removed 0 bases at V and 2 bases at J, with 20 bases between. CDR3 size: 20 residues. Germline values: CDR1 MNHEY, CDR2 SVGAGI. As DNA, the CDR3 is TGTGCCAGCAGTTACTCCGCGGTCGTGGGGGCCGTGGCTGGGGCCAACGTCCTGACTTTC. The encoded protein is CASSYSAVVGAVAGANVLTF.